Below are 12 T cell receptor beta chains sequenced from a single sample in a study of identical twins (dated by TCRdb to 2016 to 2018). Libraries were made using 5' RACE. TCRdb names Illumina HiSeq 2000 as the instrument used. The public reads were quality trimmed at Q25 with fastp and then assembled into clones with MiXCR by TCRdb, keeping productive beta chains. Rows with one shared CDR3 protein collapse into an entry with the most common genes and DNA. The sample contains 450,000 or so distinct CDR3 sequences, about 14% of them found a single time. About 0.54% of the sample is in the top ten clones. The data were also submitted as part of a second study, on yellow fever vaccine responses in identical twins.

The sample taken for sequencing was CD4+ T cells sorted from blood. Receptors originate from a woman aged 18-35 years in good health.

The chain joins TRBV5-6 to TRBJ1-2; 8 bases fit TRBD1. The CDR3 length is 16 residues. J gave up 4 bases and V 1 base, and 9 bases lay outside the gene matches. Germline lookup yields CDR1 SGHDT and CDR2 YYEEEE. The CDR3 nucleotides are TGTGCCAGCAGCTTGTGGCGGACAGGGCCCTTCTATGGCTACACCTTC. It specifies CASSLWRTGPFYGYTF.

This clonotype was seen a handful of times. This chain uses TRBV29-1 with TRBJ2-1; no definite D call. The germline V gene encodes CDR1 SQVTM and CDR2 ANQGSEA. The CDR3 loop spans 10 amino acids. Trimming removed 4 bases at V and 5 bases at J, with 3 bases between. The CDR3 bases are TGCAGCGTTGGGGACAATGAGCAGTTCTTC. Translation: CSVGDNEQFF.

This clonotype was found a few times. V gene TRBV21-1 combines with J gene TRBJ1-6; TRBD1, the table's D call, lacks a check against the DNA. TRBV21-1 constitutes a pseudogene. The CDR3 contains 18 residues. CDR3 region: CASSREFWDRGAAGPLHF. The CDR3 DNA reads as TGTGCCAGCAGCAGAGAGTTTTGGGACAGGGGGGCGGCAGGACCCCTCCACTTT.

This clonotype appeared a few times. The rearrangement joins TRBV4-1 to TRBJ2-2, with 7 nucleotides matching TRBD1. The V gene's germline CDR1 is MGHRA and CDR2 YSYEKL. Germline trimming cut 4 bases from V and 6 bases from J; bases unmatched to any gene: 8. This CDR3 spans 15 amino acids. The CDR3 spells CASSPRQGVAGELFF. DNA for the CDR3: TGCGCCAGCAGCCCCCGACAGGGTGTTGCCGGGGAGCTGTTTTTT.

Only a few counts were recorded for this clonotype. The J gene is TRBJ1-1, the V gene TRBV5-1, with a tentative D call TRBD1 (5 bases). The CDR3 is 14 residues long. Trimming removed 2 bases from V and 1 base from J, with 9 bases in between. The germline V gene has CDR1 SGHRS and CDR2 YFSETQ. The CDR3 region is CASSLMRGNTEAFF. The CDR3, as DNA: TGCGCCAGCAGCTTAATGAGGGGGAACACTGAAGCTTTCTTT.

The V gene is TRBV18, the J gene TRBJ2-1; 7 bases are a match to TRBD1. Germline V gene data show CDR1 as KGHSH and CDR2 as LQKENI. V dropped 5 bases and J dropped 2; count of bases not matched to a gene: 9. The CDR3 consists of 16 residues. CDR3 in DNA: TGTGCCAGCTCAAACGACAGGGCGGTTACCTACAATGAGCAGTTCTTC. Translation gives CASSNDRAVTYNEQFF.

The chain recombines TRBV20-1 with TRBJ2-5; the D gene is possibly TRBD2 (5 bases). V lost 0 bases to trimming and J lost 5 bases, with 16 bases between them. This CDR3 is 15 amino acids long. Germline V gene lookup returns CDR1 DFQATT and CDR2 SNEGSKA (reference sequence). The CDR3 DNA reads as TGCAGTGCTAGAGATCCCTGGACTGCCCGGGAGACCCAGTACTTC. It yields the protein CSARDPWTARETQYF.

The gene calls are TRBV5-1 and TRBJ2-7, with 13 positions matching TRBD2. The CDR3 length is 15 residues. With 4 bases clipped from V and 4 bases from J, the junction kept 5 bases outside the gene matches. Germline V gives CDR1 SGHRS, CDR2 YFSETQ. CDR3 residues: CASSKGTSGKYEQYF. CDR3 nucleotides: TGCGCCAGCAGCAAAGGGACTAGCGGGAAATACGAGCAGTACTTC.

V usage is TRBV20-1 and J usage is TRBJ2-2; D not certain. This CDR3 is 12 amino acids long. Germline V gene lookup returns CDR1 DFQATT and CDR2 SNEGSKA (reference sequence). Trimming stripped 2 bases from V and 6 bases from J, with 7 bases between. The CDR3 reads CSARKDPGELFF. CDR3 DNA sequence: TGCAGTGCTAGAAAGGATCCCGGGGAGCTGTTTTTT.

This chain joins TRBV3-1 and TRBJ2-3; D might be TRBD2 (6 bases). V lost 5 bases, J lost 0 bases, and 12 bases lay in between. Germline V gene sequence: CDR1 LGHDT, CDR2 YNNKEL (reference sequence). The CDR3 consists of 15 residues. CDR3 sequence: CASSDPRGSTDTQYF. Written as DNA, the CDR3 is TGTGCCAGCAGCGACCCGCGGGGTAGCACAGATACGCAGTATTTT.

The V and J genes are TRBV7-3 and TRBJ2-1; D perhaps matches TRBD1 (5 bases). Germline V gives CDR1 SGHTA, CDR2 FQGTGA. CDR3 length equals 13 residues. Trimming cost V 0 bases and J 8 bases, with 8 bases left between them. CDR3 nucleotides: TGTGCCAGCAGCTTAACACAGGACGATGAGCAGTTCTTC. It yields the protein CASSLTQDDEQFF.

This chain connects TRBV20-1 to TRBJ2-7, with TRBD2 matching 12 bases. In germline, CDR1 is DFQATT, CDR2 SNEGSKA (reference sequence). With V trimmed by 6 bases and J by 2 bases, 8 bases remained unmatched. This CDR3 has 15 amino acids. The CDR3 protein is CSAILLAGGPYEQYF. The CDR3 DNA sequence: TGCAGTGCCATCCTACTAGCGGGAGGCCCCTACGAGCAGTACTTC.